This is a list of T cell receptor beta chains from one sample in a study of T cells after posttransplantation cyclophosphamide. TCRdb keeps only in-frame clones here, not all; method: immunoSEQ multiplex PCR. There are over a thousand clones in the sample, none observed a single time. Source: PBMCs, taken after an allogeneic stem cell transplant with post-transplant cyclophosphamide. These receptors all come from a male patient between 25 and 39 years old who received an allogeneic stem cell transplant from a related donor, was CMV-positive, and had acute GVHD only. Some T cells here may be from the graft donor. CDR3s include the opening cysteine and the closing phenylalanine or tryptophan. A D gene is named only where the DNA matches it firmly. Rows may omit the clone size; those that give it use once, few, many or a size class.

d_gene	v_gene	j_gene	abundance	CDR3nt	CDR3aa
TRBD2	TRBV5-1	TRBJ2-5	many	TGCGCCAGCAGCTATATTCAGCGGGGGGGCGATGAGACCCAGTACTTC	CASSYIQRGGDETQYF
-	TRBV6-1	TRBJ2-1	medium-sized	TGTGCCAGCAGGATGGCCAGATACACCTACAATGAGCAGTTCTTC	CASRMARYTYNEQFF
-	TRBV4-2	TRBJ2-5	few	TGTGCCAGCAGCCAAGGGGCGTACAAAGGGGGAGAGACCCAGTACTTC	CASSQGAYKGGETQYF
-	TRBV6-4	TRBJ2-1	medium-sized	TGTGCCAGCAGTGACGGGGCAGAGCAGTTCTTC	CASSDGAEQFF
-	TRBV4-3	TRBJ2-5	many	TGCGCCAGCAGCCAAGAGGAGGGGGGGGGCTCGGAGACCCAGTACTTC	CASSQEEGGGSETQYF
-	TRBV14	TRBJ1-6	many	TGTGCCAGCAGCCAAGCTTTAGACTTTAGCTCCTATAATTCACCCCTCCACTTT	CASSQALDFSSYNSPLHF
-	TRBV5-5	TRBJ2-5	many	TGTGCCAGCAGCTTGGGGGGGGTGGGGCCCCAAGAGACCCAGTACTTC	CASSLGGVGPQETQYF
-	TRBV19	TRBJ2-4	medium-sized	TGTGCCAGTAGTACCCATACAGGGTCCAAAAACATTCAGTACTTC	CASSTHTGSKNIQYF
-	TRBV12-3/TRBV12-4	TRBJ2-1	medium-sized	TGTGCCAGCAGTTTAAGAGCTCGGGGTAACAATGAGCAGTTCTTC	CASSLRARGNNEQFF
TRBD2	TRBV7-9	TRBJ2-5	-	TGTGCCAGCAGCTCACTCCGATCACTAGCGGGGGACAAAGAGACCCAGTACTTC	CASSSLRSLAGDKETQYF
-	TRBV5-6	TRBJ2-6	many	TGTGCCAGCAGCTTGGCCGGGTCCCACTCTGGGGCCAACGTCCTGACTTTC	CASSLAGSHSGANVLTF
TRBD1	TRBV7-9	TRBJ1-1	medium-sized	TGTGCCAGCAGCTTACCCGGGACAGGGGACACTGAAGCTTTCTTT	CASSLPGTGDTEAFF
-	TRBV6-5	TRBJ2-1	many	TGTGCCAGCAGTTTTCGACACCCGTTCTACAATGAGCAGTTCTTC	CASSFRHPFYNEQFF
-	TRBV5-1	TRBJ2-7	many	TGCGCCAGCAGCTTGGTCCAGAACGAGCAGTACTTC	CASSLVQNEQYF
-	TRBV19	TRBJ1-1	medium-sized	TGTGCCAGTAGTGTTGGGGGGTTGGTCGGCACTGAAGCTTTCTTT	CASSVGGLVGTEAFF
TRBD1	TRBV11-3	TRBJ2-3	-	TGTGCCAGCAGCTTTACAGGGGCCCGCACAGATACGCAGTATTTT	CASSFTGARTDTQYF
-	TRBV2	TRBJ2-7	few	TGTGCCAGCAAGGGAGTATCGGGGTCCTACGAGCAGTACTTC	CASKGVSGSYEQYF
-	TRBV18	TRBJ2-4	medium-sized	TGTGCCAGCTCACCACCCGCGGTTATAGCCAAAAACATTCAGTACTTC	CASSPPAVIAKNIQYF
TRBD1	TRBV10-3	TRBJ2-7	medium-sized	TGTGCCATCAGTGAGTCGCCGACAGGGAGTTACGAGCAGTACTTC	CAISESPTGSYEQYF
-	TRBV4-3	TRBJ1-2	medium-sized	TGCGCCAGCAGCCAAGATCGCACAGGTCAATATGGCTACACCTTC	CASSQDRTGQYGYTF
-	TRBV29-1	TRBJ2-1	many	TGCAGCGTTGGACAGCCGAACAATGAGCAGTTCTTC	CSVGQPNNEQFF
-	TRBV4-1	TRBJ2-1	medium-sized	TGCACCAGCAGCCAAGAAAGCGCGGTGATGGTTTCCTACAATGAGCAGTTCTTC	CTSSQESAVMVSYNEQFF
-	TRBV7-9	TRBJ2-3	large	TGTGCCAGCAACAGTAAAGCGGATAGCACAGATACGCAGTATTTT	CASNSKADSTDTQYF
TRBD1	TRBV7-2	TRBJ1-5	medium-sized	TGTGCCAGCAGCTCCGGGACAGGGGTCGGGTTGGGCAATCAGCCCCAGCATTTT	CASSSGTGVGLGNQPQHF
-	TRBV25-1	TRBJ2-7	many	TGTGCCAGCACCGAGCAGGACACCTACGAGCAGTACTTC	CASTEQDTYEQYF
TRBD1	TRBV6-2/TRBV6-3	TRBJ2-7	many	TGTGCCAGCAGTTACCACACAGGGGTAGTGAACGAGCAGTACTTC	CASSYHTGVVNEQYF
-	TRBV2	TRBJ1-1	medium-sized	TGTGCCAGCAGTGGGATCCCGACAAAGGCGAACACTGAAGCTTTCTTT	CASSGIPTKANTEAFF
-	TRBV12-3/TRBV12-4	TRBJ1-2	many	TGTGCCAGCAGCCCTGATAGCAACTATGGCTACACCTTC	CASSPDSNYGYTF
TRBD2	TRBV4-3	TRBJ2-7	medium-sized	TGCGCCAGCAGCCAAGATGCTAGCGGGGGATACGAGCAGTACTTC	CASSQDASGGYEQYF
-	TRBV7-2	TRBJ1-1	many	TGTGCCAGCAGCCGCTTTCAGGGAAACACTGAAGCTTTCTTT	CASSRFQGNTEAFF
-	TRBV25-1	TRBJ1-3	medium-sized	TGTGCCAGCACCCCGGGGGACACCATATATTTT	CASTPGDTIYF
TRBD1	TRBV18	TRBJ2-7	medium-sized	TGTGCCAGCTCAGCCGGGACAGGGACCTACGAGCAGTACTTC	CASSAGTGTYEQYF
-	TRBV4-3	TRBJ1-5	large	TGCGCCAGCAGCCAAGATATTATAAACGAGGACAGCCTCTTTAGCAATCAGCCCCAGCATTTT	CASSQDIINEDSLFSNQPQHF
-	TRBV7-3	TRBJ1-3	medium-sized	TGTGCCAGCAGCCCCCGCGGCGGCTCTGGAAACACCATATATTTT	CASSPRGGSGNTIYF
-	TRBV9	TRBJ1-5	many	TGTGCCAGCAGTGGGGGGGTTAGCTCTCAGCCCCAGCATTTT	CASSGGVSSQPQHF
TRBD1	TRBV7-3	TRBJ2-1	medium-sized	TGTGCCAGCAGCTTAGGACAGGGTATGCACAATGAGCAGTTCTTC	CASSLGQGMHNEQFF
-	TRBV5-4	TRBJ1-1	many	TGTGCCAGCAGCTTGCACCAGAAGAACACTGAAGCTTTCTTT	CASSLHQKNTEAFF
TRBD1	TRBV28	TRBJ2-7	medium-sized	TGTGCCAGCAGTTCTACCCGGGACAGCCGGGATGAGCAGTACTTC	CASSSTRDSRDEQYF